This T cell receptor (beta chain) was identified during a study of identical twins. CDR1 and CDR2 from the germline V gene are SEHNR and FQNEAQ (reference sequence). Trimming shortened V by 6 bases and J by 2 bases, and 14 bases separated the two germline ends. This CDR3 is 14 amino acids long. Study-wide results and limits: Out-of-frame alpha sequences that twins shared showed excess low generation probability. Carriage of fewer insertions was seen in abundant cord blood beta clonotypes, whereas memory repertoires showed none.

TCRdb analysed the 5' RACE reads with MiXCR anew, one entry per CDR3 protein. This sample has about 530,000 distinct CDR3 sequences; 15% occur once, and the top ten carry roughly 0.4%. As to this clonotype: Its antigen is currently unknown.

The same sample was also used in a study of yellow fever vaccine responses in identical twins. That investigation notes: In identical twins, vaccine T cell responses appeared partly shared and partly individual.

Sequencing input: CD4+ T cells sorted from blood. The gene calls are TRBV7-9 and TRBJ2-7; D not certain. The clonotype was recovered from a woman aged 18 to 35 in good health. The CDR3 coding sequence is TGTGCCAGCAGTTCCCCGGGCAGGCCCTACGAGCAGTACTTC. Residues: CASSSPGRPYEQYF. The full variable domain, in which reference TRBV7-9 and TRBJ2-7 provide the parts outside the CDR3, is DTGVSQNPRHKITKRGQNVTFRCDPISEHNRLYWYRQTLGQGPEFLTYFQNEAQLEKSRLLSDRFSAERPKGSFSTLEIQRTEQGDSAMYLCASSSPGRPYEQYFGPGTRLTVT.